This record looks at one T cell receptor beta chain sequence and its context. The CDR3 is 13 residues long. Germline CDR1 SGDLS, CDR2 YYNGEE. V was shortened by 6 bases and J by 0 bases, with 6 bases between the two germline ends. The data stem from a study of blood T cell repertoires in COVID-19. Study information: There were acute and convalescent COVID-19 samples, and they came from the United States, Italy and Spain. The cDNA or gDNA used as material had been derived from T cells, B-cell-depleted T cells, or PBMCs.

Methods used by the authors: Researchers report that nucleated cell counts were estimated from reference gene primer amplification. Data came from immunoSEQ multiplex PCR; TCRdb stores just in-frame clones and leaves some out. The V and J calls and the clone size are those of that table, but D and trimming were determined from the DNA. The repertoire holds about 180,000 clones, with roughly 86% as singletons. The sequence was obtained from a woman in her twenties or thirties with active or convalescent COVID-19. The sequenced material came from peripheral blood. V and J are TRBV9 and TRBJ2-2; no reliable D call. The CDR3 here is CASTSSNTGELFF. Here the CDR3 DNA reads TGTGCCAGCACCTCCTCGAACACCGGGGAGCTGTTTTTT.